Listed below are T cell receptor beta chains from one sample, sequenced in a study of cytomegalovirus exposure and HLA in healthy donors. Some clones are missing from TCRdb's copy, which holds only in-frame ones; the method was immunoSEQ multiplex PCR. The sample lists approximately 150,000 clones; 60% to 80% were seen once. Input material: PBMCs. These receptor sequences come from a young man in good health and CMV-seropositive. CDR3s include the opening cysteine and the closing phenylalanine or tryptophan. A D gene is named only where the DNA matches it firmly. The listing skips clone size in some rows; elsewhere it reads once, few, many or a size class.

>TRBD1|TRBJ1-4|TRBV5-1|NA|16
CASSLGQGQGNEKLFF
TGCGCCAGCAGCTTAGGACAGGGTCAGGGTAATGAAAAACTGTTTTTT
>NA|TRBJ1-4|TRBV5-1|NA|15
CASSLKAATNEKLFF
TGCGCCAGCAGCTTGAAAGCCGCAACTAATGAAAAACTGTTTTTT
>NA|TRBJ2-2|TRBV13|NA|15
CASSLGGGETGELFF
TGTGCCAGCAGCTTAGGCGGAGGGGAAACCGGGGAGCTGTTTTTT
>NA|TRBJ2-2|TRBV25-1|NA|14
CASSVQGDTGELFF
TGTGCCAGCAGTGTTCAAGGAGATACCGGGGAGCTGTTTTTT
>NA|TRBJ1-1|TRBV7-9|NA|14
CASSLPNWNTEAFF
TGTGCCAGCAGCCTCCCCAACTGGAACACTGAAGCTTTCTTT
>TRBD1|TRBJ2-2|TRBV29-1|NA|12
CSGRTGSGELFF
TGCAGCGGTCGGACAGGGTCCGGGGAGCTGTTTTTT
>TRBD1|TRBJ1-5|TRBV30|NA|14
CAWSGQGGWQPQHF
TGTGCCTGGAGTGGACAGGGTGGGTGGCAGCCCCAGCATTTT
>TRBD2|TRBJ2-5|TRBV18|NA|16
CASSPLPSGGSETQYF
TGTGCCAGCTCACCACTTCCTAGCGGGGGGTCGGAGACCCAGTACTTC
>NA|TRBJ1-1|TRBV21-1|many|18
CASSKDLLWTGMNTEAFF
TGTGCCAGCAGCAAAGACCTCCTATGGACAGGGATGAACACTGAAGCTTTCTTT
>NA|TRBJ1-2|TRBV28|NA|12
CASTEAGVGYTF
TGTGCCAGTACGGAGGCCGGAGTTGGCTACACCTTC
>NA|TRBJ1-1|TRBV29-1|NA|13
CSVTLGPNTEAFF
TGCAGCGTTACACTAGGGCCGAACACTGAAGCTTTCTTT